Below, one TCR beta chain is given with its context. The germline V gene has CDR1 SNHLY and CDR2 FYNNEI. The CDR3 length is 17 residues. Trimming removed 1 base at V and 1 base at J, with 14 bases between. Selection required adequate fresh-frozen tumor tissue plus more than two years' survival data. Before vaccination, two weeks after the third vaccination, and at progression, PBMC were collected. This record comes from a study of glioma-infiltrating T cells after dendritic cell vaccination. Study background: Dendritic cell vaccine was injected intradermally three times, biweekly.

Amplification used 60 V beta primers and 13 J beta primers. The data were produced by immunoSEQ multiplex PCR, yet TCRdb's version contains in-frame clones alone and is incomplete. The sample includes roughly 68,000 clones, roughly four fifths of them seen just once. This specimen consisted of blood, obtained before dendritic cell vaccination. The chain joins TRBV2 to TRBJ1-5; D is possibly TRBD1 (5 bases). This TCR was sampled from a human donor with glioblastoma. Here the CDR3 DNA reads TGTGCCAGCAGTGAAGGTCCCCGCAGGGCCAGCAATCAGCCCCAGCATTTT. It encodes CASSEGPRRASNQPQHF.